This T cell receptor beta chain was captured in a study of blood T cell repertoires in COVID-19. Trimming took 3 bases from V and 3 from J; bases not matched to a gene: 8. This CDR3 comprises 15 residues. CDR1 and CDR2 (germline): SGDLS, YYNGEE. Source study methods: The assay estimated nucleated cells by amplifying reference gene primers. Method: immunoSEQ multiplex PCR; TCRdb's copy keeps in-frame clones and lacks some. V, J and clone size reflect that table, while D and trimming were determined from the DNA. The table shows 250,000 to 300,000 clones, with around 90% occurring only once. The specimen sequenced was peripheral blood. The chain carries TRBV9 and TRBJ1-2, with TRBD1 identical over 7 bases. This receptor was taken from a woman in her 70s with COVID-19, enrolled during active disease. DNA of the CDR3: TGTGCCAGCAGCGGGGGGACAGATACCGACTATGGCTACACCTTC. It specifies CASSGGTDTDYGYTF.